Shown below are 7 T cell receptor beta chains from a single sample sequenced in a study of cytomegalovirus exposure and HLA in healthy donors. Vbeta (60) and Jbeta (13) primers were used in the PCR. Profiling relied on immunoSEQ multiplex PCR, and the TCRdb table lists in-frame clones only, not all of them. The top ten hold 7% to 9.5% of the sample, which has 55,000 to 75,000 clones, 75% seen once. Sequencing input: PBMCs. The receptors derive from a woman younger than 45 in good health and CMV-seropositive.

This chain uses TRBV28 with TRBJ1-1, with a tentative D call TRBD1 (5 bases). The CDR3 has 11 residues. Deletions cut 8 bases from V and 9 bases from J, with 13 bases between. Per the germline V gene, CDR1 is MDHEN and CDR2 is SYDVKM. The CDR3 is CASGGRAKAFF. CDR3 nucleotide sequence: TGTGCCAGCGGGGGGAGGGCGAAAGCTTTCTTT.

The chain links TRBV9 to TRBJ1-4; D is uncertain. Trimming took 3 bases from V and 2 from J, leaving 8 bases between them. This CDR3 region has 14 residues. In germline, CDR1 is SGDLS, CDR2 YYNGEE. The CDR3 loop reads CASSGGGTNEKLFF. CDR3 sequence (DNA): TGTGCCAGCAGCGGCGGAGGGACTAATGAAAAACTGTTTTTT. The full variable domain, in which reference TRBV9 and TRBJ1-4 provide the parts outside the CDR3, is DSGVTQTPKHLITATGQRVTLRCSPRSGDLSVYWYQQSLDQGLQFLIQYYNGEERAKGNILERFSAQQFPDLHSELNLSSLELGDSALYFCASSGGGTNEKLFFGSGTQLSVL.

The table lists this clone with a few counts. The genes are TRBV29-1 and TRBJ1-4; D is unresolved. Trimming pared 3 bases from V and 7 bases from J, leaving 24 bases between. Per germline, CDR1 SQVTM and CDR2 ANQGSEA. The CDR3 runs 17 residues. The CDR3: CSVENGGFGHPAEKLFF. The CDR3 DNA reads as TGCAGCGTTGAGAACGGCGGATTTGGTCACCCTGCTGAAAAACTGTTTTTT.

The rearrangement links TRBV18 to TRBJ2-1; 13 bases are a match to TRBD2. CDR3 length: 19 amino acids. Germline CDR1 reads KGHSH; CDR2 reads LQKENI. J was trimmed by 5 bases and V by 8 bases; bases with no gene match: 18. The CDR3 loop is CASALLRTSGRGSDNEQFF. DNA for the CDR3: TGTGCCAGCGCCCTTTTGAGGACTAGCGGGAGAGGGTCGGACAATGAGCAGTTCTTC.

About this clone itself: The sample has other DNA sequences that encode this CDR3 too. This chain connects TRBV11-3 to TRBJ2-1; the D gene is possibly TRBD1 (6 bases). The CDR3 is 13 amino acids. The ends were cut back, 1 base at V and 7 bases at J, with 8 bases in the middle. The V gene's germline CDR1 is SGHNT and CDR2 YENEEA. The chain's CDR3 is CASSLGTVNEQFF. The DNA of the CDR3 is TGTGCCAGCAGCTTAGGGACAGTGAATGAGCAGTTCTTC.

The genes are TRBV28 and TRBJ2-3, with 9 bases lining up with TRBD1. This CDR3 is 16 amino acids long. Trimming cost V 5 bases and J 1 base; bases outside gene matches: 7. The germline gives CDR1 MDHEN, CDR2 SYDVKM. The CDR3 loop reads CASSLGTGIRTDTQYF. CDR3 sequence (DNA): TGTGCCAGCAGTCTCGGGACAGGGATTCGCACAGATACGCAGTATTTT.

The gene calls are TRBV28 and TRBJ2-7; D is perhaps TRBD1 (5 bases). The V gene's germline CDR1 is MDHEN and CDR2 SYDVKM. V was pared by 3 bases and J by 6 bases, with 18 bases between. The CDR3 is made up of 15 amino acids. CDR3 nucleotide sequence: TGTGCCAGCAGTTTCCCTATGTGGGGCAGTCTCGAGCAGTACTTC. It codes for CASSFPMWGSLEQYF.